The T cell receptor beta chain under discussion was sequenced for a study of blood T cell repertoires in COVID-19. V shed 5 bases and J 3 bases; nucleotides not matched to a gene: 5. The V gene's germline CDR1 is SGDLS and CDR2 YYNGEE. The CDR3 covers 14 residues. This table comes from immunoSEQ multiplex PCR, and its TCRdb copy is limited to in-frame clones, with some not included. The sample includes approximately 90,000 clones, around 80% of them seen just once. Sequences were obtained from peripheral blood. This clonotype was sampled from a woman at least 80 years old with acute or convalescent COVID-19. The J gene is TRBJ2-5, the V gene TRBV9; 9 nucleotides agree with TRBD2. The CDR3 bases are TGTGCCAGCAGTGGGACTAGCAAGGAAGAGACCCAGTACTTC. It is translated as CASSGTSKEETQYF. Variable domain in full (rest from reference TRBV9 and TRBJ2-5): DSGVTQTPKHLITATGQRVTLRCSPRSGDLSVYWYQQSLDQGLQFLIQYYNGEERAKGNILERFSAQQFPDLHSELNLSSLELGDSALYFCASSGTSKEETQYFGPGTRLLVL.